Below are 24 T cell receptor beta chains sequenced from a single sample in a study of PD-1 blockade in mismatch repair-deficient tumors. Produced via immunoSEQ multiplex PCR; TCRdb's table is partial and in-frame only. The sample contains 100,000 or so clones, 82% of which appear only once. The sample consisted of peripheral blood, taken roughly 35 weeks after starting pembrolizumab. These receptors were taken from an adult with mismatch repair-deficient cancer.

The chain links TRBV9 to TRBJ2-2; the D is unclear. Trimming removed 4 bases at V and 8 bases at J, with 15 bases between. The CDR3 extends over 14 amino acids. CDR1 SGDLS and CDR2 YYNGEE come from the germline V gene. The CDR3 loop is CASSLRRGGGELFF. CDR3 DNA: TGTGCCAGCAGCCTTCGGAGAGGCGGAGGGGAGCTGTTTTTT. Based on the CDR3 plus reference TRBV9 and TRBJ2-2, the full variable domain is DSGVTQTPKHLITATGQRVTLRCSPRSGDLSVYWYQQSLDQGLQFLIQYYNGEERAKGNILERFSAQQFPDLHSELNLSSLELGDSALYFCASSLRRGGGELFFGEGSRLTVL.

The chain is built from TRBV6-6 and TRBJ2-7; no reliable D call. The V gene's germline CDR1 is MNHNY and CDR2 SVGAGI (reference sequence). Trimming stripped 2 bases from V and 5 bases from J, with 7 bases between. The CDR3 is 12 amino acids. The CDR3 bases are TGTGCCAGCAGTTACCGGGCAAACGAGCAGTACTTC. This gives the protein CASSYRANEQYF.

V and J are TRBV4-3 and TRBJ2-5; 8 positions agree with TRBD1. The junction had 14 bases not matched to a gene; V was cut back by 3 bases and J by 5 bases. This CDR3 is built from 17 residues. CDR1 and CDR2 (germline): LGHNA, YSLEER. The CDR3 is CASSQTRGPGGLETQYF. In DNA form, the CDR3 reads TGCGCCAGCAGCCAGACGAGGGGTCCAGGGGGCTTGGAGACCCAGTACTTC.

This clone was seen only a few times. V gene TRBV19 combines with J gene TRBJ2-1; 7 bases are shared with TRBD2. The V segment lost 3 bases and the J segment 9 bases; nucleotides outside the gene matches: 5. This CDR3 spans 13 amino acids. In germline, CDR1 is LNHDA, CDR2 SQIVND (reference sequence). The CDR3 region is CASSIGLGGEQFF. The CDR3 region has the DNA TGTGCCAGTAGTATCGGACTAGGCGGTGAGCAGTTCTTC.

The chain recombines TRBV4-1 with TRBJ2-5; D uncertain. CDR3 length equals 14 residues. Germline assignment: CDR1 MGHRA and CDR2 YSYEKL. Deletions cut 3 bases from V and 1 base from J, with 9 bases between. CDR3 in amino acids: CASSQLESQETQYF. As DNA, the CDR3 is TGCGCCAGCAGCCAGTTGGAGTCCCAAGAGACCCAGTACTTC.

This clone was recorded a few times. J is TRBJ2-7 and V is TRBV19, with 8 bases fitting TRBD1. Trimming took 1 base from V and 5 from J; bases not matched to a gene: 7. Germline V CDR1 and CDR2: LNHDA, SQIVND (reference sequence). The CDR3 consists of 15 residues. The CDR3 nucleotides are TGTGCCAGTAGTATAGCCCGACAGGGGTGGAACGAGCAGTACTTC. Protein: CASSIARQGWNEQYF.

The rearrangement joins TRBV5-1 to TRBJ2-5, with 9 bases matching TRBD2. CDR3 length: 16 residues. Trimming cost V 0 bases and J 2 bases; bases outside gene matches: 5. The germline V gene has CDR1 SGHRS and CDR2 YFSETQ. The CDR3 sequence is CASSLDLAGKQETQYF. CDR3 sequence (DNA): TGCGCCAGCAGCTTGGATCTAGCGGGAAAGCAAGAGACCCAGTACTTC.

CDR3 nucleotides: TGTGCCAGCAGGGGAGAAGGGAAAATCGATGAGCAGTTCTTC. Translation: CASRGEGKIDEQFF. The rearrangement uses TRBV11-3 and TRBJ2-1; D may be TRBD2 (5 bases). From germline, CDR1 is SGHNT and CDR2 YENEEA. V was pared by 6 bases and J by 8 bases, with 17 bases between. This CDR3 is built from 14 residues.

The genes are TRBV7-2 and TRBJ2-1; the match to TRBD2 covers 12 bases. The germline gives CDR1 SGHTA, CDR2 FQGNSA. The CDR3 has 15 amino acids. The trim removed 2 bases at V and 10 bases at J, leaving 6 bases unmatched. CDR3 region: CASSLRLAGAYEQFF. CDR3 in DNA: TGTGCCAGCAGCTTACGACTAGCGGGAGCATACGAGCAGTTCTTC.

This chain links TRBV4-3 with TRBJ2-7; D perhaps matches TRBD1 (6 bases). V dropped 1 base and J dropped 3 bases, with 13 bases sitting between them. The CDR3 has 15 amino acids. Germline V gene sequence: CDR1 LGHNA, CDR2 YSLEER. Written as DNA, the CDR3 is TGCGCCAGCAGCCAAGTGCAGGGGCTAAGCTACGAGCAGTACTTC. Translation: CASSQVQGLSYEQYF.

The chain links TRBV2 to TRBJ1-2; a possible D gene is TRBD1 (6 bases). Germline-derived CDR1 and CDR2 are SNHLY and FYNNEI. The V and J ends lost 8 bases and 7 bases respectively, with 11 bases between them. CDR3 length: 11 amino acids. The DNA of the CDR3 is TGTGCCAGCGTCATCAGGGGTGGCTACACCTTC. It codes for CASVIRGGYTF.

This clone was found a few times. The chain joins TRBV25-1 to TRBJ2-3; possible D gene TRBD2, 5 bases. V lost 10 bases, J lost 6 bases, and 14 bases lay in between. The CDR3 runs to 12 residues. Germline values: CDR1 MGHDK, CDR2 SYGVNS. CDR3 loop: CATEPPGDTQYF. DNA of the CDR3: TGTGCCACCGAACCCCCGGGGGATACGCAGTATTTT.

The chain carries TRBV7-9 and TRBJ2-1; 9 bases agree with TRBD2. The V segment lost 5 bases and the J segment 7 bases; nucleotides outside the gene matches: 9. From germline, CDR1 is SEHNR and CDR2 FQNEAQ (reference sequence). The CDR3 runs 15 residues. The CDR3 region is CASSAPGSGGNEQFF. The CDR3 region has the DNA TGTGCCAGCAGCGCCCCCGGCAGCGGGGGGAATGAGCAGTTCTTC. The entire variable domain, with the rest obtained from reference TRBV7-9 and TRBJ2-1, is as follows: DTGVSQNPRHKITKRGQNVTFRCDPISEHNRLYWYRQTLGQGPEFLTYFQNEAQLEKSRLLSDRFSAERPKGSFSTLEIQRTEQGDSAMYLCASSAPGSGGNEQFFGPGTRLTVL.

The J gene is TRBJ1-3, the V gene TRBV6-6, with D maybe TRBD1 (6 bases). Germline V gene lookup returns CDR1 MNHNY and CDR2 SVGAGI (reference sequence). CDR3 length equals 15 residues. V shed 6 bases and J shed 1 base, with 13 bases lying between them. The CDR3 here is CASSQRQVSGNTIYF. CDR3 sequence (DNA): TGTGCCAGCAGCCAACGACAGGTTTCTGGAAACACCATATATTTT.

The chain links TRBV10-1 to TRBJ2-1; D is possibly TRBD2 (5 bases). Germline CDR1 and CDR2: WNHNN and SYGVQD (reference sequence). Trimming pared 0 bases from V and 7 bases from J, leaving 34 bases between. The CDR3 is 22 amino acids. In DNA, the CDR3 is TGCGCCAGCAGTGAGTCGTATAATAGCTTGGGAGCCGAAGGAGGTTTTGTAAATGAGCAGTTCTTC. It specifies CASSESYNSLGAEGGFVNEQFF.

The chain has TRBV10-3 and TRBJ1-1, with 12 positions matching TRBD1. CDR1 and CDR2 from the germline V gene are ENHRY and SYGVKD. The CDR3 length is 15 residues. The V gene end was trimmed by 10 bases and the J gene end by 3 bases; junction bases not matched to a gene: 9. CDR3 sequence: CATRDRGQIDTEAFF. The CDR3 nucleotides are TGTGCCACCCGGGACAGGGGGCAGATTGACACTGAAGCTTTCTTT.

This clone was recorded only once. The chain links TRBV2 to TRBJ2-7; D gene uncertain. Germline V gene data show CDR1 as SNHLY and CDR2 as FYNNEI. The V and J ends lost 4 bases and 0 bases respectively, with 13 bases between them. The CDR3 runs to 15 residues. The CDR3 coding sequence is TGTGCCAGCAGTGGACAACTACTCGTCTCCTACGAGCAGTACTTC. Encoded protein: CASSGQLLVSYEQYF. The variable domain in full, with the rest retrieved from reference TRBV2 and TRBJ2-7, is EPEVTQTPSHQVTQMGQEVILRCVPISNHLYFYWYRQILGQKVEFLVSFYNNEISEKSEIFDDQFSVERPDGSNFTLKIRSTKLEDSAMYFCASSGQLLVSYEQYFGPGTRLTVT.

This chain joins TRBV5-4 and TRBJ2-1; D is unresolved. There are 15 residues in the CDR3. Germline-derived CDR1 and CDR2 are SGHNT and YYREEE (reference sequence). Between the trimmed V and J ends, which lost 2 bases and 0 bases, there was a span of 9 bases. The CDR3 here is CASSLPTSSYNEQFF. In DNA, the CDR3 is TGTGCCAGCAGCTTACCAACAAGCTCCTACAATGAGCAGTTCTTC.

The chain has TRBV4-2 and TRBJ1-4; 7 nucleotides align to TRBD1. J was trimmed by 0 bases and V by 2 bases; bases with no gene match: 9. Per germline, CDR1 LGHNA and CDR2 YNFKEQ. CDR3 length: 18 amino acids. The DNA of the CDR3 is TGTGCCAGCAGCCAACGGGTCCCAGGGGGAGCAACTAATGAAAAACTGTTTTTT. The encoded protein is CASSQRVPGGATNEKLFF.

V gene TRBV18 combines with J gene TRBJ2-1; D gene ambiguous. CDR1 and CDR2 from the germline V gene are KGHSH and LQKENI. The CDR3 is made up of 17 amino acids. V was clipped by 2 bases and J by 0 bases, with 14 bases between them. Here the CDR3 reads CASSPNVYPSSYNEQFF. The CDR3, as DNA: TGTGCCAGCTCACCAAACGTCTATCCGAGCTCCTACAATGAGCAGTTCTTC.

The V call is TRBV7-9, the J call TRBJ1-2; perhaps TRBD1 as D (5 bases). Germline loops: CDR1 SEHNR, CDR2 FQNEAQ (reference sequence). The CDR3 has 14 residues. V was shortened by 4 bases and J by 8 bases, with 17 bases between the two germline ends. Here the CDR3 reads CASSSRRDLWGYTF. CDR3 in DNA: TGTGCCAGCAGCTCTAGGAGGGACCTATGGGGCTACACCTTC.

V usage is TRBV29-1 and J usage is TRBJ2-7; 12 positions agree with TRBD2. The germline V gene has CDR1 SQVTM and CDR2 ANQGSEA. CDR3 length equals 13 residues. V lost 7 bases, J lost 4 bases, and 5 bases stayed unmatched. CDR3 DNA: TGCAGCGCATTGACTAGCGGGAGTTACGAGCAGTACTTC. Protein sequence: CSALTSGSYEQYF.

This chain connects TRBV10-3 to TRBJ1-5; 9 nucleotides agree with TRBD1. Looked up from germline, CDR1 is ENHRY and CDR2 is SYGVKD. Germline trimming cut 6 bases from V and 1 base from J; bases unmatched to any gene: 4. The CDR3 runs to 15 residues. The CDR3 loop reads CAISPQGASNQPQHF. Written as DNA, the CDR3 is TGTGCCATCAGCCCACAGGGGGCCAGCAATCAGCCCCAGCATTTT.

This rearrangement joins TRBV6-6 to TRBJ2-1, with unresolved D. The length of the CDR3 is 11 residues. Trimming took 4 bases from V and 8 from J, leaving 6 bases between them. Germline V gives CDR1 MNHNY, CDR2 SVGAGI (reference sequence). The chain's CDR3 is CASSSNDEQFF. In DNA, the CDR3 is TGTGCCAGCAGTTCTAACGATGAGCAGTTCTTC.